These 21 T cell receptor beta chains were all obtained from the same sample, sequenced in a study of CD4 T cells in relation to SARS-CoV-2 and coronaviruses. Profiled with immunoSEQ multiplex PCR; TCRdb holds only in-frame clones, not every one. The sample consists of about 26,000 clones, under 80% of them appearing once. Unexposed donor CD4+ T cells date from 2011-2018, before the COVID-19 pandemic. After 10 to 11 days of culture, CD4+ T cells were isolated. The antigens of these receptors remain unknown. Sequences were obtained from CD4+ T cells from PBMCs, cultured in vitro. The receptors come from a human donor in good health.

The V and J genes are TRBV7-9 and TRBJ1-6; D may be TRBD1 (5 bases). The V gene's germline CDR1 is SEHNR and CDR2 FQNEAQ (reference sequence). The CDR3 length is 12 residues. V gave up 5 bases and J gave up 9 bases, with 8 bases separating them. The CDR3 DNA is TGTGCCAGCAGCCTGGGGGGTTCACCCCTCCACTTT. Protein product: CASSLGGSPLHF.

This chain connects TRBV11-2 to TRBJ1-5; weak D call: TRBD1 (6 bases). CDR3 length: 13 residues. CDR1 is SGHAT, CDR2 FQNNGV, per germline. The germline V and J ends were trimmed by 6 bases and 11 bases, with 17 bases remaining between them. CDR3 region: CASSPTGLEAQHF. CDR3 sequence (DNA): TGTGCCAGCAGTCCAACAGGGTTGGAGGCCCAGCATTTT.

The chain carries TRBV10-3 and TRBJ2-7, with 7 nucleotides matching TRBD1. Per germline, CDR1 ENHRY and CDR2 SYGVKD. The CDR3 sequence is 14 residues long. V shed 5 bases, J shed 0 bases, and the junction held 4 bases outside the gene matches. As DNA, the CDR3 is TGTGCCATCAGTCCCTGGGACAGCTCCTACGAGCAGTACTTC. It specifies CAISPWDSSYEQYF.

V usage is TRBV28 and J usage is TRBJ2-5; 8 nucleotides line up with TRBD1. With V trimmed by 3 bases and J by 4 bases, 7 bases remained unmatched. The CDR3 has 15 residues. Germline V gives CDR1 MDHEN, CDR2 SYDVKM. Here the CDR3 DNA reads TGTGCCAGCAGTTTCGGGACAGGCCAAGCAGAGACCCAGTACTTC. Amino acid sequence: CASSFGTGQAETQYF. Looking up the rest from reference TRBV28 and TRBJ2-5 gives the full variable domain: DVKVTQSSRYLVKRTGEKVFLECVQDMDHENMFWYRQDPGLGLRLIYFSYDVKMKEKGDIPEGYSVSREKKERFSLILESASTNQTSMYLCASSFGTGQAETQYFGPGTRLLVL.

The V gene is TRBV7-8, the J gene TRBJ2-1, with D unclear. V was cut by 6 bases and J by 5 bases, with 8 bases left in between. This CDR3 has 12 residues. Germline V gene lookup returns CDR1 SGHVS and CDR2 FQNEAQ. The CDR3: CASSFGHNEQFF. Here the CDR3 DNA reads TGTGCCAGCAGTTTCGGCCACAATGAGCAGTTCTTC.

The chain combines TRBV7-9 with TRBJ2-3; 8 bases are a match to TRBD2. The CDR3 has 17 residues. Germline-derived CDR1 and CDR2 are SEHNR and FQNEAQ (reference sequence). Losses at the gene ends were 2 bases for V and 2 bases for J; bases not matched to a gene: 9. CDR3 in amino acids: CASSLRGKLAATDTQYF. CDR3 DNA sequence: TGTGCCAGCAGCTTAAGGGGGAAACTAGCGGCCACAGATACGCAGTATTTT.

The chain employs TRBV5-1 and TRBJ1-3; the D is unclear. V was trimmed by 0 bases and J by 1 base, leaving 8 bases between them. Germline lookup yields CDR1 SGHRS and CDR2 YFSETQ. The CDR3 is made up of 15 amino acids. Written as DNA, the CDR3 is TGCGCCAGCAGCTTGGCCGCTGCTTCTGGAAACACCATATATTTT. Translating it yields CASSLAAASGNTIYF.

The chain uses TRBV3-1 (or the pseudogene TRBV3-2) and TRBJ1-1; TRBD1 matches 7 bases. The V and J ends lost 6 bases and 3 bases, in that order; junction bases with no gene match: 7. This CDR3 has 14 residues. Germline V gives CDR1 LGHDT, CDR2 YNNKEL (reference sequence). The CDR3, as DNA: TGTGCCAGCAGGCGACAGGGTTTGGACACTGAAGCTTTCTTT. Translating gives CASRRQGLDTEAFF.

Notes on this clone: This may be a read error, as it is one base from a much larger clone. This rearrangement joins TRBV25-1 to TRBJ2-3, with D unresolved. Trimming took off 6 bases at V and 2 bases at J, with 6 bases between the two ends. In germline, CDR1 is MGHDK, CDR2 SYGVNS. The CDR3 has 12 amino acids. The CDR3 here is CASRQNTDTQYF. In DNA form, the CDR3 reads TGTGCCAGCAGACAGAACACAGATACGCAGTATTTT. Variable domain in full (rest from reference TRBV25-1 and TRBJ2-3): EADIYQTPRYLVIGTGKKITLECSQTMGHDKMYWYQQDPGMELHLIHYSYGVNSTEKGDLSSESTVSRIRTEHFPLTLESARPSHTSQYLCASRQNTDTQYFGPGTRLTVL.

This clone appeared a single time. The chain joins TRBV25-1 to TRBJ1-1, with D maybe TRBD1 (6 bases). The V end was cut by 6 bases, the J end by 3 bases, with 11 bases between. CDR3 size: 13 residues. CDR1 is MGHDK and CDR2 is SYGVNS in the germline V gene. Here the CDR3 reads CASSSRGYTEAFF. In nucleotides, the CDR3 is TGTGCCAGCAGCTCTAGGGGGTACACTGAAGCTTTCTTT.

Here the CDR3 reads CASSQGSALAEELFF. The CDR3 DNA reads TGTGCCAGCAGCCAAGGAAGTGCCCTAGCAGAGGAGCTGTTTTTT. The chain joins TRBV3-1 (or the pseudogene TRBV3-2) to TRBJ2-2; D possibly corresponds to TRBD2 (5 bases). Per germline, CDR1 LGHDT and CDR2 YNNKEL (reference sequence). Trimming left V 1 base short and J 10 bases short, with 16 bases between. The CDR3 consists of 15 residues.

The chain combines TRBV12-5 with TRBJ2-2; 10 positions match TRBD2. Germline CDR1 LGHNT, CDR2 FRNRAP. This CDR3 comprises 17 residues. With 2 bases clipped from V and 4 bases from J, the junction kept 7 bases outside the gene matches. Here the CDR3 reads CASGLMLAGVGTGELFF. CDR3 DNA sequence: TGTGCTAGTGGTTTGATGCTAGCGGGAGTTGGCACCGGGGAGCTGTTTTTT.

The V and J genes are TRBV19 and TRBJ2-5, with 8 bases matching TRBD1. The V segment lost 2 bases and the J segment 9 bases; nucleotides outside the gene matches: 8. Germline V CDR1 and CDR2: LNHDA, SQIVND (reference sequence). The CDR3 sequence is 14 residues long. The CDR3 sequence is CASSIHRGANPQYF. The CDR3 DNA reads TGTGCCAGTAGTATACACAGGGGGGCGAATCCCCAGTACTTC.

The chain uses TRBV3-1 (or the pseudogene TRBV3-2) and TRBJ1-3, with 9 bases fitting TRBD1. The CDR3 loop spans 16 amino acids. From germline, CDR1 is LGHDT and CDR2 YNNKEL (reference sequence). V shed 3 bases, J shed 3 bases, and the junction held 6 bases outside the gene matches. The CDR3 coding sequence is TGTGCCAGCAGCCATTGGACAGGGGTAGGTGGAAACACCATATATTTT. Amino acids: CASSHWTGVGGNTIYF.

The chain links TRBV6-5 to TRBJ2-5, with D perhaps matching TRBD1 (5 bases). V lost 0 bases and J lost 0, with 11 bases in between. This CDR3 has 16 residues. Germline CDR1 is MNHEY and CDR2 is SVGAGI. The CDR3 bases are TGTGCCAGCAGTTACTCGACCCAGGGCCACCAAGAGACCCAGTACTTC. It is translated as CASSYSTQGHQETQYF.

This chain joins TRBV5-1 and TRBJ2-7, with D tentatively TRBD2 (6 bases). This CDR3 comprises 14 residues. Trimming shortened V by 3 bases and J by 5 bases, and 15 bases separated the two germline ends. CDR1 and CDR2 from the germline V gene are SGHRS and YFSETQ. CDR3 DNA sequence: TGCGCCAGCAGCTACGGACTATTCCAGGACGAGCAGTACTTC. Amino acid sequence: CASSYGLFQDEQYF.

The chain combines TRBV30 with TRBJ1-1; no firm D call. Trimming removed 4 bases at V and 0 bases at J, with 12 bases between. The CDR3 is 14 residues long. Germline V gene data show CDR1 as GTSNPN and CDR2 as SVGIG (reference sequence). The CDR3 region has the DNA TGTGCCTGGACGAAACAAGCATTGAACACTGAAGCTTTCTTT. It translates to CAWTKQALNTEAFF. Looking up the rest from reference TRBV30 and TRBJ1-1 gives the full variable domain: SQTIHQWPATLVQPVGSPLSLECTVEGTSNPNLYWYRQAAGRGLQLLFYSVGIGQISSEVPQNLSASRPQDRQFILSSKKLLLSDSGFYLCAWTKQALNTEAFFGQGTRLTVV.

The V and J genes are TRBV6-5 and TRBJ2-2, with D hard to call. There are 13 residues in the CDR3. Per the germline V gene, CDR1 is MNHEY and CDR2 is SVGAGI. The ends were cut back, 5 bases at V and 6 bases at J, with 10 bases in the middle. This CDR3 is CASSRGNSGELFF. CDR3 coding DNA: TGTGCCAGCAGTCGTGGGAATTCCGGGGAGCTGTTTTTT.

V and J are TRBV6-5 and TRBJ2-7; D gene ambiguous. CDR1 and CDR2 (germline): MNHEY, SVGAGI. V was clipped by 2 bases and J by 0 bases, with 11 bases between them. This CDR3 is 15 amino acids long. DNA of the CDR3: TGTGCCAGCAGTTACGGCCCACGGCCCTCCTACGAGCAGTACTTC. The encoded protein is CASSYGPRPSYEQYF.

V is TRBV4-3 and J is TRBJ1-4; D call uncertain. V was cut by 1 base and J by 6 bases, with 15 bases left in between. This CDR3 region has 16 residues. Germline CDR1 reads LGHNA; CDR2 reads YSLEER. CDR3 DNA: TGCGCCAGCAGCCAAGGAAATAGCGAGGCGGATGAAAAACTGTTTTTT. Its translation is CASSQGNSEADEKLFF.

The rearrangement links TRBV7-3 to TRBJ2-7; 8 nucleotides line up with TRBD1. Germline V gene sequence: CDR1 SGHTA, CDR2 FQGTGA. The CDR3 is made up of 16 amino acids. J gave up 2 bases and V 4 bases, and 10 bases lay outside the gene matches. The CDR3, as DNA: TGTGCCAGCAGCTCCCAAAGCCGGGACAGGCCCTACGAGCAGTACTTC. It is translated as CASSSQSRDRPYEQYF.